What follows is one TCR beta chain and its context. The data belong to a study of blood T cell repertoires in COVID-19. Study-level information: Researchers got acute and convalescent COVID-19 samples from the United States, Italy and Spain.

The germline V gene has CDR1 SGHTA and CDR2 FQGNSA. This CDR3 contains 17 residues. J was trimmed by 1 base and V by 4 bases; bases with no gene match: 12. Original processing notes: Estimation of nucleated cell counts was performed using reference gene primer amplification. This table comes from immunoSEQ multiplex PCR, and its TCRdb copy is limited to in-frame clones, with some not included. V, J and clone size were drawn from that table, and D and trimming were deduced from the DNA. The sample lists about 190,000 clones; around 90% were seen once. The gene calls are TRBV7-2 and TRBJ1-1, with 7 bases fitting TRBD1. The clonotype originates from a man aged 45-60 years with acute or convalescent COVID-19. The specimen was peripheral blood. CDR3 protein: CASSWGPTGLENTEAFF. The CDR3 nucleotides are TGTGCCAGCAGCTGGGGGCCGACAGGGTTGGAGAACACTGAAGCTTTCTTT.